The 30 T cell receptor beta chains presented below share a single source sample, sequenced in a study of T cells in Graves' hyperthyroidism and ophthalmopathy. The TCR beta CDR3 regions underwent amplification using RNA transcripts as the source. The study used the HTBI primer set for a first-round RT-PCR of the TCR CDR3. TCRdb called the multiplex PCR reads again in MiXCR, with one record for every CDR3 protein. The repertoire consists of 500,000 to 600,000 distinct CDR3 sequences, with approximately 20% occurring once and the leading ten covering over 45%. Sequenced input: blood. These TCRs come from a man aged 35 to 55 with Graves' ophthalmopathy.

Notes on this clonotype: A much larger clone lies a single base off, so this may be a read error. This chain links TRBV18 with TRBJ1-1, with D perhaps matching TRBD1 (5 bases). V was cut by 4 bases and J by 3 bases, with 15 bases left in between. CDR3 length: 15 residues. The germline V gene has CDR1 KGHSH and CDR2 LQKENI. The CDR3 spells CASSLIKGWHTEAFF. DNA for the CDR3: TGTGCCAGCTCACTAATCAAGGGGTGGCACACTGAAGCTTTCTTT. The entire variable domain, with the rest obtained from reference TRBV18 and TRBJ1-1, is as follows: NAGVMQNPRHLVRRRGQEARLRCSPMKGHSHVYWYRQLPEEGLKFMVYLQKENIIDESGMPKERFSAEFPKEGPSILRIQQVVRGDSAAYFCASSLIKGWHTEAFFGQGTRLTVV.

Ten or more counts support this clonotype. This sequence joins TRBV2 and TRBJ2-2; no clear D. CDR3 size: 15 residues. V was trimmed by 4 bases and J by 1 base, leaving 10 bases between them. Germline CDR1 and CDR2: SNHLY and FYNNEI. The CDR3 nucleotides read TGTGCCAGCAGTGTGTCTCTAGGGAACACCGGGGAGCTGTTTTTT. Amino acids: CASSVSLGNTGELFF. Looking up the rest from reference TRBV2 and TRBJ2-2 gives the full variable domain: EPEVTQTPSHQVTQMGQEVILRCVPISNHLYFYWYRQILGQKVEFLVSFYNNEISEKSEIFDDQFSVERPDGSNFTLKIRSTKLEDSAMYFCASSVSLGNTGELFFGEGSRLTVL.

This clonotype has a handful of counts. V usage is TRBV11-2 and J usage is TRBJ2-1, with TRBD2 matching over 10 bases. The CDR3 runs 15 residues. The V segment lost 0 bases and the J segment 6 bases; nucleotides outside the gene matches: 2. CDR1 and CDR2 (germline): SGHAT, FQNNGV. CDR3 in DNA: TGTGCCAGCAGCTTAGATCTAGCGGGGGCCAATGAGCAGTTCTTC. Amino acid sequence: CASSLDLAGANEQFF.

This clonotype was recorded a few times. V gene TRBV6-5 combines with J gene TRBJ2-1; 9 bases are a match to TRBD2. The CDR3 has 16 amino acids. After removal of 0 bases from V and 10 bases from J, the junction contained 10 bases not matched to a gene. CDR1 and CDR2 (germline): MNHEY, SVGAGI. The CDR3, as DNA: TGTGCCAGCAGTTACTCCGCCGGGCTAGCGGGACCCGAGCAGTTCTTC. This translates into CASSYSAGLAGPEQFF.

Ten or more counts support this clonotype. The CDR3 loop reads CASSSQGAPYNEQFF. DNA for the CDR3: TGTGCCAGCAGTTCACAGGGGGCGCCCTACAATGAGCAGTTCTTC. The chain carries TRBV12-3 or TRBV12-4 and TRBJ2-1, with 9 bases lining up with TRBD1. This CDR3 comprises 15 residues. V was clipped by 4 bases and J by 2 bases; unmatched bases: 3.

This clonotype was detected many times. V is TRBV7-8 and J is TRBJ2-3; D might be TRBD2 (5 bases). In germline, CDR1 is SGHVS, CDR2 FQNEAQ. The CDR3 length is 14 residues. Trimming took 1 base from V and 5 from J, leaving 10 bases between them. The CDR3 DNA reads TGTGCCAGCAGCTTAGTAGGACTCGGAGATACGCAGTATTTT. It yields the protein CASSLVGLGDTQYF.

The V gene is TRBV9, the J gene TRBJ1-1, with no clear D. Germline V gene data show CDR1 as SGDLS and CDR2 as YYNGEE. V dropped 3 bases and J dropped 11 bases, with 14 bases sitting between them. CDR3 length: 12 residues. This CDR3 reads CASSEGSDRAFF. CDR3 sequence (DNA): TGTGCCAGCAGCGAAGGCTCAGATAGGGCTTTCTTT.

The chain uses TRBV6-1 and TRBJ2-5; D remains unclear. The J call could be wrong; TRBJ2-1 is a better fit for the DNA end. The germline CDR1 and CDR2 sequences are MNHNS and SASEGT. The CDR3 is made up of 12 amino acids. CDR3 coding DNA: TGTGCCAGCAGTGAAACTGGACGGTCCCAGTTCTTC. This encodes CASSETGRSQFF.

This clonotype was counted a few times. DNA for the CDR3: TGTGCCATCAGTGAGGACGCAGATACGCAGTATTTT. This sequence encodes CAISEDADTQYF. The rearrangement joins TRBV10-3 to TRBJ2-3; D is undetermined. Trimming took 2 bases from V and 4 from J, leaving 4 bases between them. Germline V gene data show CDR1 as ENHRY and CDR2 as SYGVKD. The CDR3 runs to 12 residues.

This clonotype has only one observation. The chain links TRBV7-3 to TRBJ2-3; tentatively, D is TRBD2 (6 bases). The V gene's germline CDR1 is SGHTA and CDR2 FQGTGA. The germline V and J ends were trimmed by 2 bases and 6 bases, with 12 bases remaining between them. The CDR3 length is 14 residues. CDR3 nucleotide sequence: TGTGCCAGCAGCTTAGCGGGGATGAGGGATACGCAGTATTTT. It yields the protein CASSLAGMRDTQYF.

This chain links TRBV3-1 with TRBJ1-4, with D perhaps matching TRBD1 (6 bases). The CDR3 length is 15 residues. Germline lookup yields CDR1 LGHDT and CDR2 YNNKEL (reference sequence). V lost 1 base to trimming and J lost 7 bases, with 13 bases between them. The CDR3 protein is CASSQAPGVREKLFF. Here the CDR3 DNA reads TGTGCCAGCAGCCAAGCCCCAGGGGTTCGTGAAAAACTGTTTTTT. Drawing the rest from reference TRBV3-1 and TRBJ1-4, the complete variable domain is DTAVSQTPKYLVTQMGNDKSIKCEQNLGHDTMYWYKQDSKKFLKIMFSYNNKELIINETVPNRFSPKSPDKAHLNLHINSLELGDSAVYFCASSQAPGVREKLFFGSGTQLSVL.

This clonotype was counted between two and nine times. CDR3 protein: CASSTTGGGGYTF. CDR3 in DNA: TGTGCCAGCAGTACGACAGGGGGCGGTGGCTACACCTTC. This chain links TRBV6-1 with TRBJ1-2; the match to TRBD1 covers 10 bases. CDR1 and CDR2 (germline): MNHNS, SASEGT. This CDR3 has 13 residues. Unmatched junction bases numbered 4, after V lost 5 bases and J lost 7 bases.

A few counts support this clonotype. The chain joins TRBV5-1 to TRBJ1-5; TRBD1 agrees at 10 bases. The CDR3 totals 14 residues. Germline V gene data show CDR1 as SGHRS and CDR2 as YFSETQ. The trim removed 2 bases at V and 5 bases at J, leaving 1 base unmatched. Written as DNA, the CDR3 is TGCGCCAGCAGCTTCGGGACAGGGGATCAGCCCCAGCATTTT. It codes for CASSFGTGDQPQHF. Using reference TRBV5-1 and TRBJ1-5 for the parts outside the CDR3, the full variable domain is KAGVTQTPRYLIKTRGQQVTLSCSPISGHRSVSWYQQTPGQGLQFLFEYFSETQRNKGNFPGRFSGRQFSNSRSEMNVSTLELGDSALYLCASSFGTGDQPQHFGDGTRLSIL.

The sample holds a few counts of this clonotype. The chain employs TRBV4-1 and TRBJ1-3; D is unresolved. Germline V CDR1 and CDR2: MGHRA, YSYEKL. Trimming removed 1 base from V and 0 bases from J, with 10 bases in between. The CDR3 covers 16 residues. The CDR3 here is CASSQVAGPSGNTIYF. The CDR3 region has the DNA TGCGCCAGCAGCCAAGTGGCAGGACCCTCTGGAAACACCATATATTTT.

The gene calls are TRBV2 and TRBJ1-5; a weak D match, TRBD1 (6 bases). This CDR3 is built from 15 residues. Trimming shortened V by 2 bases and J by 7 bases, and 15 bases separated the two germline ends. Looked up from germline, CDR1 is SNHLY and CDR2 is FYNNEI. CDR3 bases: TGTGCCAGCAGTGAACAGGGGAGTAGGGGGCAGCCCCAGCATTTT. Protein product: CASSEQGSRGQPQHF.

The chain combines TRBV20-1 with TRBJ2-3; 12 bases align to TRBD2. Germline V lookup: CDR1 DFQATT, CDR2 SNEGSKA (reference sequence). The J segment lost 4 bases and the V segment lost 3 bases, leaving 5 bases of the junction unmatched. The CDR3 is 15 amino acids. The CDR3 spells CSARTSGRPPDTQYF. For the CDR3, the DNA is TGCAGTGCTAGGACTAGCGGGAGACCCCCAGATACGCAGTATTTT.

This clonotype appeared a single time. The rearrangement uses TRBV19 and TRBJ1-4; D gene ambiguous. Germline V lookup: CDR1 LNHDA, CDR2 SQIVND (reference sequence). Trimming shortened V by 4 bases and J by 10 bases, and 13 bases separated the two germline ends. CDR3 length: 13 amino acids. The CDR3 protein is CASSTSNRGKLFF. The DNA of the CDR3 is TGTGCCAGTAGTACTAGTAACCGTGGAAAACTGTTTTTT.

Remarks on this clonotype: A much larger clone differs from this one at a single base, so this may be a read error. The chain has TRBV20-1 and TRBJ2-1, with 9 bases matching TRBD2. Germline V gives CDR1 DFQATT, CDR2 SNEGSKA (reference sequence). The CDR3 has 15 amino acids. The CDR3 bases are TGCAGTGCTAGATCTCTAGCGGGAACCTACAATGGGCAGTTCTTC. Translation: CSARSLAGTYNGQFF.

This clonotype was counted a few times. This chain joins TRBV15 and TRBJ2-4; 7 bases are shared with TRBD1. The germline gives CDR1 LNHNV, CDR2 YYDKDF (reference sequence). The V gene end was trimmed by 5 bases and the J gene end by 3 bases; junction bases not matched to a gene: 10. The CDR3 has 16 amino acids. For the CDR3, the DNA is TGTGCCACCAGCGCAAGAACCGGGACAGACAAAAACATTCAGTACTTC. Residues: CATSARTGTDKNIQYF.

V is TRBV9 and J is TRBJ1-1; D uncertain. This CDR3 is 13 amino acids long. Germline V gene sequence: CDR1 SGDLS, CDR2 YYNGEE. V gave up 0 bases and J gave up 3 bases, with 6 bases separating them. CDR3 DNA sequence: TGTGCCAGCAGCGTAGGCGATCACACTGAAGCTTTCTTT. This encodes CASSVGDHTEAFF. The complete variable domain, with remaining parts taken from reference TRBV9 and TRBJ1-1, reads DSGVTQTPKHLITATGQRVTLRCSPRSGDLSVYWYQQSLDQGLQFLIQYYNGEERAKGNILERFSAQQFPDLHSELNLSSLELGDSALYFCASSVGDHTEAFFGQGTRLTVV.

This clonotype appeared many times. The genes are TRBV20-1 and TRBJ1-2, with TRBD1 matching 7 bases. The V segment lost 1 base and the J segment 4 bases; nucleotides outside the gene matches: 3. The length of the CDR3 is 13 residues. Germline assignment: CDR1 DFQATT and CDR2 SNEGSKA (reference sequence). The CDR3 sequence is CSARVNRGYGYTF. The DNA of the CDR3 is TGCAGTGCTAGAGTAAACAGGGGCTATGGCTACACCTTC.

This clonotype has only a few counts. The chain employs TRBV20-1 and TRBJ2-2, with D possibly TRBD2 on 6 matching bases. Looked up from germline, CDR1 is DFQATT and CDR2 is SNEGSKA (reference sequence). Deletions cut 6 bases from V and 1 base from J, with 15 bases between. This CDR3 is 15 amino acids long. The CDR3 sequence: CSAYRPGENTGELFF. Written as DNA, the CDR3 is TGCAGTGCATATAGGCCGGGGGAGAACACCGGGGAGCTGTTTTTT.

The rearrangement joins TRBV10-3 to TRBJ1-2, with D unresolved. Between the trimmed V and J ends, which lost 2 bases and 8 bases, there was a span of 12 bases. Germline V gene lookup returns CDR1 ENHRY and CDR2 SYGVKD. The CDR3 has 13 amino acids. The CDR3 spells CAISENRPGGYTF. The CDR3 DNA reads as TGTGCCATCAGTGAGAACAGACCGGGAGGCTACACCTTC.

This clonotype was recorded a few times. The rearrangement links TRBV7-2 to TRBJ1-4; possibly TRBD1 for D (6 bases). The V end lost 1 base, the J end lost 4 bases, and 13 bases lay between the germline ends. The CDR3 runs to 16 residues. The germline CDR1 and CDR2 sequences are SGHTA and FQGNSA. The DNA for the CDR3 is TGTGCCAGCAGCTTAGGGTCGGGGGCCCTTAATGAAAAACTGTTTTTT. It yields the protein CASSLGSGALNEKLFF.

This clonotype was recorded at least ten times. In nucleotides, the CDR3 is TGTGCCAGCAGAGAAGGACTAGCCAACACCGGGGAGCTGTTTTTT. Translation: CASREGLANTGELFF. The chain links TRBV9 to TRBJ2-2; 8 bases agree with TRBD2. The CDR3 contains 15 residues. CDR1 SGDLS and CDR2 YYNGEE come from the germline V gene. Trimming removed 5 bases from V and 2 bases from J; junction bases left unmatched: 5.

This clonotype was counted only a few times. The rearrangement uses TRBV2 and TRBJ2-7, with D perhaps given as TRBD1 or TRBD2 (5 bases each). Looked up from germline, CDR1 is SNHLY and CDR2 is FYNNEI. Trimming shortened V by 6 bases and J by 0 bases, and 9 bases separated the two germline ends. The CDR3 runs to 13 residues. Written as DNA, the CDR3 is TGTGCCAGCAGCGGGGACGGCTCCTACGAGCAGTACTTC. This sequence encodes CASSGDGSYEQYF.

This clonotype has at least ten counts. The chain links TRBV2 to TRBJ2-1; D uncertain. Germline V gene data show CDR1 as SNHLY and CDR2 as FYNNEI. V was cut by 3 bases and J by 4 bases, with 13 bases left in between. This CDR3 comprises 15 residues. The CDR3 spells CASSDPELRYNEQFF. The CDR3 region has the DNA TGTGCCAGCAGTGACCCGGAGTTAAGGTACAATGAGCAGTTCTTC.

The chain recombines TRBV10-3 with TRBJ1-4; no clear D. Germline CDR1 and CDR2: ENHRY and SYGVKD. This CDR3 region has 16 residues. Trimming stripped 0 bases from V and 2 bases from J, with 10 bases between. CDR3 sequence reads: CAISESKIPTNEKLFF. CDR3 sequence (DNA): TGTGCCATCAGTGAGTCGAAAATTCCGACTAATGAAAAACTGTTTTTT.

This clonotype has ten or more counts. The rearrangement links TRBV11-2 to TRBJ1-1, with D hard to call. V lost 0 bases, J lost 10 bases, and 15 bases lay in between. Per the germline V gene, CDR1 is SGHAT and CDR2 is FQNNGV. The CDR3 has 14 amino acids. CDR3 coding DNA: TGTGCCAGCAGCTTAGATTCCGGTAATCAAGGAGCTTTCTTT. Residues: CASSLDSGNQGAFF.

This clonotype was seen ten or more times. The CDR3 coding sequence is TGTGCCAGCAGTCGCGGGACAGGGCCGAGTGAAGCTTTCTTT. It codes for CASSRGTGPSEAFF. V usage is TRBV6-1 and J usage is TRBJ1-1, with TRBD1 matching 9 bases. From germline, CDR1 is MNHNS and CDR2 SASEGT. The V segment lost 5 bases and the J segment 7 bases; nucleotides outside the gene matches: 8. This CDR3 is built from 14 residues.